This TCR beta chain came from a study of CD8+CD57+ T cells in acquired aplastic anemia. According to the study, genomic DNA was the template for TCR beta VDJ and CDR3 profiling. MiXCR, run by TCRdb on the reads, gives a single entry per CDR3 protein. The table has around 150,000 distinct CDR3 sequences, roughly 48% seen once. CD8+CD57+ cell expansion, shown by flow cytometry, had occurred in the patients selected for sequencing. CDR3 length: 16 residues. V gave up 6 bases and J gave up 0 bases; unmatched junction bases: 8. The V gene's germline CDR1 is DFQATT and CDR2 SNEGSKA (reference sequence). The receptor was derived from a human donor with aplastic anemia. The J gene is TRBJ2-2, the V gene TRBV20-1, with 9 bases matching TRBD2. Sequencing was carried out using sorted CD4+, CD8+, or CD8+CD57+ T cells (not recorded which) from PBMCs. In nucleotides, the CDR3 is TGCAGTGCGAGTTCGAGCGGGGGGTCGAACACCGGGGAGCTGTTTTTT. Protein product: CSASSSGGSNTGELFF.